These 32 T cell receptor beta chains were sequenced from one sample in a study of T cell responses to AZD1222 COVID-19 vaccine. Data came from immunoSEQ multiplex PCR; TCRdb stores just in-frame clones and leaves some out. The table records about 97,000 clones, around nine tenths of them present only once. This specimen consisted of peripheral blood, obtained on day 0 of AZD1222 vaccination. The source of these receptors is an adult in good health.

This clone has a handful of counts. The chain is built from TRBV3-1 (or the pseudogene TRBV3-2) and TRBJ2-6; tentatively, D is TRBD1 (9 bases). Germline CDR1 is LGHDT and CDR2 is YNNKEL (reference sequence). The V gene lost 7 bases and the J gene lost 1 base, with 20 bases spanning the gap. This CDR3 is 18 amino acids long. The CDR3 sequence is CASTKSGGQGSGANVLTF. The CDR3 nucleotides are TGTGCCAGCACCAAAAGCGGGGGACAGGGTTCTGGGGCCAACGTCCTGACTTTC.

The chain is built from TRBV4-1 and TRBJ1-4; D is undetermined. The V gene lost 0 bases and the J gene lost 10 bases, with 18 bases spanning the gap. The CDR3 has 16 amino acids. In germline, CDR1 is MGHRA, CDR2 YSYEKL. The DNA for the CDR3 is TGCGCCAGCAGCCAAGATTTGACTAGGGCTGGTAGAAAACTGTTTTTT. Amino acid sequence: CASSQDLTRAGRKLFF.

The rearrangement joins TRBV28 to TRBJ1-4, with D possibly matching TRBD1 (6 bases). Germline CDR1 reads MDHEN; CDR2 reads SYDVKM. The CDR3 has 15 residues. Trimming shortened V by 6 bases and J by 8 bases, and 19 bases separated the two germline ends. CDR3 sequence reads: CASSLNRAVEEKLFF. The CDR3, as DNA: TGTGCCAGCAGCCTGAACAGGGCGGTTGAGGAAAAACTGTTTTTT.

V is TRBV24-1 and J is TRBJ2-1, with 10 bases lining up with TRBD2. With 5 bases clipped from V and 7 bases from J, the junction kept 4 bases outside the gene matches. The germline V gene encodes CDR1 KGHDR and CDR2 SFDVKD. This CDR3 contains 14 residues. The CDR3: CATSGAGGPNEQFF. The CDR3, as DNA: TGTGCCACCAGTGGAGCGGGGGGGCCTAATGAGCAGTTCTTC.

This chain links TRBV28 with TRBJ2-3, with D possibly called TRBD1 or TRBD2 (6 bases each). V was pared by 2 bases and J by 6 bases, with 12 bases between. This CDR3 has 14 residues. CDR1 MDHEN and CDR2 SYDVKM come from the germline V gene. For the CDR3, the DNA is TGTGCCAGCAGTTTACTGCAGGGGAGGGATACGCAGTATTTT. It encodes CASSLLQGRDTQYF.

This rearrangement joins TRBV7-2 to TRBJ1-6, with D hard to call. The CDR3 runs to 13 residues. Germline V lookup: CDR1 SGHTA, CDR2 FQGNSA. The V end was cut by 3 bases, the J end by 8 bases, with 8 bases between. For the CDR3, the DNA is TGTGCCAGCAGCTTCTCCATAGATTCACCCCTCCACTTT. It specifies CASSFSIDSPLHF.

The genes are TRBV27 and TRBJ1-4; 7 nucleotides match TRBD1. Germline V gene sequence: CDR1 MNHEY, CDR2 SMNVEV (reference sequence). Trimming cost V 8 bases and J 1 base; bases outside gene matches: 13. CDR3 length: 17 amino acids. DNA of the CDR3: TGTGCCAGCGGCATTCACAGGGGAGACCTAACTAATGAAAAACTGTTTTTT. Protein product: CASGIHRGDLTNEKLFF.

CDR3 bases: TGTGCCAGCGGAGAAAGGAGGGAGTTGGGGACCCAGTACTTC. Translation: CASGERRELGTQYF. The V gene is TRBV6-5, the J gene TRBJ2-5; tentatively, D is TRBD2 (6 bases). Germline CDR1 reads MNHEY; CDR2 reads SVGAGI. The CDR3 extends over 14 amino acids. V dropped 8 bases and J dropped 7 bases, with 20 bases sitting between them.

V gene TRBV27 combines with J gene TRBJ1-5; 7 nucleotides line up with TRBD1. V dropped 5 bases and J dropped 2; count of bases not matched to a gene: 6. The CDR3 extends over 15 amino acids. Per the germline V gene, CDR1 is MNHEY and CDR2 is SMNVEV (reference sequence). CDR3 residues: CASSQGGVGNQPQHF. The CDR3, as DNA: TGTGCCAGCAGTCAGGGGGGAGTAGGCAATCAGCCCCAGCATTTT.

This rearrangement joins TRBV9 to TRBJ2-3; 7 positions match TRBD2. V lost 0 bases to trimming and J lost 2 bases; unmatched junction nucleotides: 3. Germline V CDR1 and CDR2: SGDLS, YYNGEE. This CDR3 has 15 residues. CDR3 loop: CASSVVAGATDTQYF. The CDR3 DNA is TGTGCCAGCAGCGTAGTGGCGGGAGCCACAGATACGCAGTATTTT.

The chain links TRBV6-1 to TRBJ1-2; D is unresolved. The CDR3 spans 15 residues. V was pared by 1 base and J by 4 bases, with 13 bases between. Germline assignment: CDR1 MNHNS and CDR2 SASEGT. CDR3 sequence (DNA): TGTGCCAGCAGTGAAGGTGTCACCTCCTTCTATGGCTACACCTTC. This codes for CASSEGVTSFYGYTF.

The chain's CDR3 is CAWRVTTEVHNEQFF. Here the CDR3 DNA reads TGTGCCTGGAGGGTTACTACCGAAGTCCACAATGAGCAGTTCTTC. The rearrangement links TRBV30 to TRBJ2-1; D ambiguous. The CDR3 runs 15 residues. V was clipped by 3 bases and J by 5 bases, with 17 bases between them. Per the germline V gene, CDR1 is GTSNPN and CDR2 is SVGIG (reference sequence).

V usage is TRBV6-5 and J usage is TRBJ2-1, with 8 bases identical to TRBD2. Germline CDR1 reads MNHEY; CDR2 reads SVGAGI. Trimming cost V 8 bases and J 10 bases; bases outside gene matches: 4. The CDR3 covers 11 residues. The CDR3 loop is CASAQRGEQFF. The CDR3 DNA reads as TGTGCCAGCGCCCAGCGGGGGGAGCAGTTCTTC.

The V call is TRBV30, the J call TRBJ1-1; unclear D gene. V lost 4 bases, J lost 1 base, and 7 bases lay in between. The CDR3 is 12 amino acids. Germline assignment: CDR1 GTSNPN and CDR2 SVGIG (reference sequence). The CDR3 nucleotides are TGTGCCTGGAACCCCGGGAACACTGAAGCTTTCTTT. Amino acids: CAWNPGNTEAFF.

The chain combines TRBV14 with TRBJ2-7; unclear D gene. The CDR3 extends over 11 amino acids. CDR1 and CDR2 from the germline V gene are SGHDN and FVKESK. The germline V and J ends were trimmed by 1 base and 7 bases, with 5 bases remaining between them. Here the CDR3 DNA reads TGTGCCAGCAGCCAAGCCGTAGAGCAGTACTTC. This codes for CASSQAVEQYF.

In this sample, this clone turned up a few times. V gene TRBV7-9 combines with J gene TRBJ2-5, with 9 nucleotides matching TRBD2. V was clipped by 4 bases and J by 5 bases; unmatched bases: 8. The CDR3 loop spans 15 amino acids. The germline gives CDR1 SEHNR, CDR2 FQNEAQ (reference sequence). Here the CDR3 reads CASSSTRGGVETQYF. CDR3 nucleotide sequence: TGTGCCAGCAGCTCGACGCGGGGGGGAGTGGAGACCCAGTACTTC.

The chain carries TRBV5-1 and TRBJ1-2; D remains unclear. The CDR3 runs to 11 residues. V was cut by 3 bases and J by 8 bases, with 8 bases left in between. Germline loops: CDR1 SGHRS, CDR2 YFSETQ. The CDR3 region is CASSWGGGYTF. For the CDR3, the DNA is TGCGCCAGCAGCTGGGGTGGCGGCTACACCTTC.

This chain links TRBV6-6 with TRBJ1-5; D unclear. CDR3 length equals 15 residues. The V gene lost 0 bases and the J gene lost 9 bases, with 15 bases spanning the gap. Germline assignment: CDR1 MNHNY and CDR2 SVGAGI (reference sequence). CDR3 amino acids: CASSYSIQERRPQHF. Here the CDR3 DNA reads TGTGCCAGCAGTTACTCGATTCAGGAACGGAGGCCCCAGCATTTT.

The CDR3 bases are TGTGCCAGCAGTTCGGCACAGGGCTACGAGCAGTACTTC. It is translated as CASSSAQGYEQYF. The chain carries TRBV28 and TRBJ2-7; maybe TRBD1 (6 bases). This CDR3 region has 13 residues. With 4 bases removed from V and 3 bases from J, the gap between germline ends came to 10 bases. Germline CDR1 reads MDHEN; CDR2 reads SYDVKM.

The chain carries TRBV4-1 and TRBJ1-5; D ambiguous. The CDR3 has 16 residues. Per the germline V gene, CDR1 is MGHRA and CDR2 is YSYEKL. The V and J ends lost 1 base and 0 bases respectively, with 10 bases between them. CDR3 amino acids: CASSQGLTYSNQPQHF. The CDR3 DNA is TGCGCCAGCAGCCAAGGTTTAACGTATAGCAATCAGCCCCAGCATTTT.

The chain carries TRBV4-1 and TRBJ2-2; possibly TRBD1 for D (6 bases). CDR1 is MGHRA and CDR2 is YSYEKL in the germline V gene. The CDR3 totals 13 residues. CDR3 sequence reads: CATSMQGTGELFF. The CDR3 DNA reads as TGCGCTACCTCTATGCAGGGGACCGGGGAGCTGTTTTTT.

The chain recombines TRBV6-6 with TRBJ2-3, with 7 bases matching TRBD1. Germline V gene lookup returns CDR1 MNHNY and CDR2 SVGAGI (reference sequence). V shed 0 bases, J shed 3 bases, and the junction held 6 bases outside the gene matches. The CDR3 sequence is 16 residues long. This chain's CDR3 is CASSYSGGVSTDTQYF. The CDR3 region has the DNA TGTGCCAGCAGTTACTCAGGGGGCGTATCGACAGATACGCAGTATTTT.

The chain has TRBV18 and TRBJ1-1; 7 bases map to TRBD1. J was trimmed by 1 base and V by 3 bases; bases with no gene match: 5. CDR3 size: 15 residues. Germline V gene lookup returns CDR1 KGHSH and CDR2 LQKENI. The CDR3 region has the DNA TGTGCCAGCTCACCTTATGACAGGGCGAACACTGAAGCTTTCTTT. As protein: CASSPYDRANTEAFF.

This chain uses TRBV2 with TRBJ1-6; D gene ambiguous. This CDR3 is 14 amino acids long. Between the trimmed V and J ends, which lost 6 bases and 7 bases, there was a span of 13 bases. Germline-derived CDR1 and CDR2 are SNHLY and FYNNEI. CDR3: CASSLEGRNSPLHF. The DNA for the CDR3 is TGTGCCAGCAGCCTTGAGGGAAGGAATTCACCCCTCCACTTT.

This sequence joins TRBV4-1 and TRBJ1-2; D unclear. The CDR3 runs 15 residues. Trimming pared 4 bases from V and 0 bases from J, leaving 12 bases between. Germline lookup yields CDR1 MGHRA and CDR2 YSYEKL. CDR3 protein: CASSPWTNTNYGYTF. DNA for the CDR3: TGCGCCAGCAGCCCGTGGACGAACACTAACTATGGCTACACCTTC.

The chain joins TRBV4-1 to TRBJ1-5, with D perhaps TRBD1 (5 bases). Germline V lookup: CDR1 MGHRA, CDR2 YSYEKL. V gave up 4 bases and J gave up 8 bases, with 15 bases separating them. The CDR3 contains 14 residues. CDR3 nucleotides: TGCGCCAGCAGCCTTCTGGAGGGGCCGAAGCCCCAGCATTTT. Translated, it gives CASSLLEGPKPQHF.

This sequence joins TRBV19 and TRBJ2-2; no definite D call. In germline, CDR1 is LNHDA, CDR2 SQIVND (reference sequence). V was shortened by 3 bases and J by 4 bases, with 15 bases between the two germline ends. The CDR3 length is 16 residues. CDR3 sequence reads: CASSIRTGPSTGELFF. CDR3 sequence (DNA): TGTGCCAGTAGTATTAGGACCGGCCCGAGCACCGGGGAGCTGTTTTTT.

The rearrangement joins TRBV6-5 to TRBJ1-4; TRBD1 is a possible D gene (5 bases). Between the trimmed V and J ends, which lost 2 bases and 7 bases, there was a span of 8 bases. Germline V gene sequence: CDR1 MNHEY, CDR2 SVGAGI. CDR3 length: 13 residues. The DNA for the CDR3 is TGTGCCAGCAGTTACAGGGGAGGTGAAAAACTGTTTTTT. Translating it yields CASSYRGGEKLFF.

The genes are TRBV6-6 and TRBJ2-3; D remains ambiguous. Per germline, CDR1 MNHNY and CDR2 SVGAGI (reference sequence). Trimming removed 7 bases at V and 0 bases at J, with 11 bases between. The CDR3 spans 14 residues. CDR3 loop: CASTGQISTDTQYF. The CDR3 DNA is TGTGCCAGCACTGGCCAAATTAGCACAGATACGCAGTATTTT.

Only one count was recorded for this clone. This specimen includes other DNA sequences encoding the same CDR3. The rearrangement uses TRBV28 and TRBJ1-2, with D perhaps matching TRBD1 (5 bases). V was cut by 8 bases and J by 2 bases, with 9 bases left in between. Germline V gene data show CDR1 as MDHEN and CDR2 as SYDVKM. The CDR3 totals 12 residues. For the CDR3, the DNA is TGTGCCAGCGTCGGGGCAAACTATGGCTACACCTTC. It encodes CASVGANYGYTF.

The chain combines TRBV25-1 with TRBJ1-1; 8 positions match TRBD1. Germline CDR1 reads MGHDK; CDR2 reads SYGVNS. V lost 0 bases, J lost 11 bases, and 5 bases stayed unmatched. There are 13 residues in the CDR3. The CDR3 DNA sequence: TGTGCCAGCAGTGAATATATGGACAGGGATGCTTTCTTT. This sequence encodes CASSEYMDRDAFF.

The chain combines TRBV15 with TRBJ1-2; 9 positions agree with TRBD1. Germline CDR1 LNHNV, CDR2 YYDKDF (reference sequence). The CDR3 runs 13 residues. Germline trimming cut 3 bases from V and 8 bases from J; bases unmatched to any gene: 4. This CDR3 is CATSRGTGLGYTF. The DNA for the CDR3 is TGTGCCACCAGCAGGGGGACAGGGTTGGGCTACACCTTC.